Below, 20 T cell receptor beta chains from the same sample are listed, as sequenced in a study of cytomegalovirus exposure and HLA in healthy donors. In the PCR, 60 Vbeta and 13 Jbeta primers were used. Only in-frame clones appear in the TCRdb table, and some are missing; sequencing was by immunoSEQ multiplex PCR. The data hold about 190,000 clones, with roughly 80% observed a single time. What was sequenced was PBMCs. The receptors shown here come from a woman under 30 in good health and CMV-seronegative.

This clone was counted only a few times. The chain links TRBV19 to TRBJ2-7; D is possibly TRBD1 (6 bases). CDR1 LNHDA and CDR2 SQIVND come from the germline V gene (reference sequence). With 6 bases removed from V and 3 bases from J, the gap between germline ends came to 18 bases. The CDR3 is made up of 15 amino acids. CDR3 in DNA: TGTGCCAGTAGCCCCGTGGCAGGGGAGTACTACGAGCAGTACTTC. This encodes CASSPVAGEYYEQYF. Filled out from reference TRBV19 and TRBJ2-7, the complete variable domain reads DGGITQSPKYLFRKEGQNVTLSCEQNLNHDAMYWYRQDPGQGLRLIYYSQIVNDFQKGDIAEGYSVSREKKESFPLTVTSAQKNPTAFYLCASSPVAGEYYEQYFGPGTRLTVT.

The CDR3 coding sequence is TGTGCCAGCAGCCGAAGCGACAGAAATCAGCCCCAGCATTTT. Translated, it gives CASSRSDRNQPQHF. The chain joins TRBV7-2 to TRBJ1-5, with D possibly matching TRBD1 (5 bases). V was pared by 5 bases and J by 4 bases, with 12 bases between. The CDR3 is 14 amino acids. Germline V CDR1 and CDR2: SGHTA, FQGNSA.

Written as DNA, the CDR3 is TGTGCCAGCAGCTTAGGACAGCGATACGAGCAGTACTTC. The encoded protein is CASSLGQRYEQYF. The V call is TRBV11-3, the J call TRBJ2-7, with D possibly TRBD1 on 5 matching bases. CDR3 length equals 13 residues. From germline, CDR1 is SGHNT and CDR2 YENEEA. The V gene lost 1 base and the J gene lost 4 bases, with 8 bases spanning the gap. The variable domain in full, with the rest retrieved from reference TRBV11-3 and TRBJ2-7, is EAGVVQSPRYKIIEKKQPVAFWCNPISGHNTLYWYLQNLGQGPELLIRYENEEAVDDSQLPKDRFSAERLKGVDSTLKIQPAELGDSAVYLCASSLGQRYEQYFGPGTRLTVT.

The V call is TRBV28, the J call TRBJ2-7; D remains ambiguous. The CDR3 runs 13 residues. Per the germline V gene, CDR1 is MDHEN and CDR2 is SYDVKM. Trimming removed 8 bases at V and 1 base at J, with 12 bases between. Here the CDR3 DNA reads TGTGCCAGCGAACCCACGCGTTCCTACGAGCAGTACTTC. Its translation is CASEPTRSYEQYF.

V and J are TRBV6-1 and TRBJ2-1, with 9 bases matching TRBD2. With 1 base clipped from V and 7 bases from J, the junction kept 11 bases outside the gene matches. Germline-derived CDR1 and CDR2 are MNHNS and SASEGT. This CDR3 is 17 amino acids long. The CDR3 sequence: CASSEGAGLATVNEQFF. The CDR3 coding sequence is TGTGCCAGCAGTGAAGGGGCGGGACTAGCTACCGTTAATGAGCAGTTCTTC.

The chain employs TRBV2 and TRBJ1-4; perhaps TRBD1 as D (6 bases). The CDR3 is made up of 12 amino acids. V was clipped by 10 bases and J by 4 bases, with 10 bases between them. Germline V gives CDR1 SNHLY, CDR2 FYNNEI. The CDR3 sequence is CATRTDNEKLFF. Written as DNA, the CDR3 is TGTGCCACCCGGACAGATAATGAAAAACTGTTTTTT.

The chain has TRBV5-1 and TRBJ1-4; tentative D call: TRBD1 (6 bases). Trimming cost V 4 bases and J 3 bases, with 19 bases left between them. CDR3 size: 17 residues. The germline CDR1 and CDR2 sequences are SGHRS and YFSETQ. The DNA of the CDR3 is TGCGCCAGCAGCGCGTCCCGGGACACGGGGTCTAATGAAAAACTGTTTTTT. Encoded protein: CASSASRDTGSNEKLFF.

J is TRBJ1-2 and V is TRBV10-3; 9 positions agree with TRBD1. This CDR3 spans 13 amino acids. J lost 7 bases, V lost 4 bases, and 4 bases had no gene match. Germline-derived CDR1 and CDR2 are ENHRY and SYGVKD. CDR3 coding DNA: TGTGCCATCAGTGTCTCACAGGGGGCTGGCTACACCTTC. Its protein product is CAISVSQGAGYTF.

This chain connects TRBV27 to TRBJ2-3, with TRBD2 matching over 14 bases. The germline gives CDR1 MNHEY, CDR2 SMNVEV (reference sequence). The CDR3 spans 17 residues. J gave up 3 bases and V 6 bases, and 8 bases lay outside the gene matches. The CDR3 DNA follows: TGTGCCAGCAGCACCGGGACTAGCGGGAGTTGGACAGATACGCAGTATTTT. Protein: CASSTGTSGSWTDTQYF.

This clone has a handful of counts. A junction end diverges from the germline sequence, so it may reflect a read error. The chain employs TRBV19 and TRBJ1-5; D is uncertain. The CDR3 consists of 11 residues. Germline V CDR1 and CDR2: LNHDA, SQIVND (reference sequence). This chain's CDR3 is CASSIEVQVNF. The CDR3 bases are TGTGCCAGTAGTATAGAAGTCCAGGTAAATTTT.

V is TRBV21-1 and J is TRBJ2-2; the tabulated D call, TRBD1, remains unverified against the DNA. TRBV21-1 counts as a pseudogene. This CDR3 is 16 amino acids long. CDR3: CASSSRDMGPSGELFF. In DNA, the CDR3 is TGTGCCAGCAGCAGCCGGGACATGGGTCCCTCCGGGGAGCTGTTTTTT.

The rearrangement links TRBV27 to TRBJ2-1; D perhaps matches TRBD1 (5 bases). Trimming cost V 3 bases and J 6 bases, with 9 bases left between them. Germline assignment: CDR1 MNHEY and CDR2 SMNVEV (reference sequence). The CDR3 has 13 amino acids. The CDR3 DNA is TGTGCCAGCAGTTTCAGGGTTGGCAATGAGCAGTTCTTC. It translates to CASSFRVGNEQFF.

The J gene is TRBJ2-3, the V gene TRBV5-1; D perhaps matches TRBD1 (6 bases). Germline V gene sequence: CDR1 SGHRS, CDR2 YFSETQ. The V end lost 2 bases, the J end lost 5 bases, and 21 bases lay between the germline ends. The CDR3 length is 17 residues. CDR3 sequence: CASSLPSGTQGGDTQYF. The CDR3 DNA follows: TGCGCCAGCAGCTTACCCTCCGGGACCCAAGGGGGAGATACGCAGTATTTT. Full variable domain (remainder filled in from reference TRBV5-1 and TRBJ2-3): KAGVTQTPRYLIKTRGQQVTLSCSPISGHRSVSWYQQTPGQGLQFLFEYFSETQRNKGNFPGRFSGRQFSNSRSEMNVSTLELGDSALYLCASSLPSGTQGGDTQYFGPGTRLTVL.

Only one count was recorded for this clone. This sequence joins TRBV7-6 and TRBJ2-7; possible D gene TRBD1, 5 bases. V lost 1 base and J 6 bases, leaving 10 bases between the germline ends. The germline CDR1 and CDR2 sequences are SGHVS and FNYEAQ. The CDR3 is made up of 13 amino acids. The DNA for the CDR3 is TGTGCCAGCAGCTTAGAGGGGTTCGGCGAGCAGTACTTC. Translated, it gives CASSLEGFGEQYF.

Here the CDR3 DNA reads TGTGCCGCTGTGGGCACAAGCTCTGGGGCCAACGTCCTGACTTTC. It is translated as CAAVGTSSGANVLTF. The V gene is TRBV7-9, the J gene TRBJ2-6; D remains ambiguous. The V and J ends lost 11 bases and 0 bases respectively, with 14 bases between them. CDR3 length: 15 residues. Germline V lookup: CDR1 SEHNR, CDR2 FQNEAQ (reference sequence).

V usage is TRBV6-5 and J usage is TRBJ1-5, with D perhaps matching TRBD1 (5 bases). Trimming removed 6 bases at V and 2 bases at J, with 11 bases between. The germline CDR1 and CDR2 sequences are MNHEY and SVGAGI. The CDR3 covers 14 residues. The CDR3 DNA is TGTGCCAGCAGGGAGGGAGGGGGCAATCAGCCCCAGCATTTT. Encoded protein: CASREGGGNQPQHF.

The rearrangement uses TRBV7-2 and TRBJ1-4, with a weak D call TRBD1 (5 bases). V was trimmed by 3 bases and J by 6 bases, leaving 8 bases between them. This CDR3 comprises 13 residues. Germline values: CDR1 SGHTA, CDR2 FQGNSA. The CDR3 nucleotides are TGTGCCAGCAGCTTCACGGGGGATGAAAAACTGTTTTTT. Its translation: CASSFTGDEKLFF.

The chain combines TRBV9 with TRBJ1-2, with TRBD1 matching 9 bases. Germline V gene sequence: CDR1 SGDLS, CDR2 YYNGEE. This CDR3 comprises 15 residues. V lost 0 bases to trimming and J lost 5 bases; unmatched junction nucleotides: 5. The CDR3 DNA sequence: TGTGCCAGCAGCGTAGAAGCGGGACAGGGATATGGCTACACCTTC. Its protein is CASSVEAGQGYGYTF.

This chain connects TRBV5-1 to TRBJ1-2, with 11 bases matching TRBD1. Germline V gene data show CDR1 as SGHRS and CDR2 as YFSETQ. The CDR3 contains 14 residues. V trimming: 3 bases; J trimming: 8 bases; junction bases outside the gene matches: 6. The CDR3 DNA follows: TGCGCCAGCAGCTGGGGAGGACAGGGGGCAGGCTACACCTTC. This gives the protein CASSWGGQGAGYTF. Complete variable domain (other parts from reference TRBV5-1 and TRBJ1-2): KAGVTQTPRYLIKTRGQQVTLSCSPISGHRSVSWYQQTPGQGLQFLFEYFSETQRNKGNFPGRFSGRQFSNSRSEMNVSTLELGDSALYLCASSWGGQGAGYTFGSGTRLTVV.

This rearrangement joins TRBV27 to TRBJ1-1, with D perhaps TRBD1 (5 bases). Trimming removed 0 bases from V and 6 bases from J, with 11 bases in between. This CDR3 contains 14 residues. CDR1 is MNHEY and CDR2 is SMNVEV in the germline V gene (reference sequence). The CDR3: CASSLSGGLPEAFF. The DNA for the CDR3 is TGTGCCAGCAGTTTATCCGGGGGTCTACCTGAAGCTTTCTTT.